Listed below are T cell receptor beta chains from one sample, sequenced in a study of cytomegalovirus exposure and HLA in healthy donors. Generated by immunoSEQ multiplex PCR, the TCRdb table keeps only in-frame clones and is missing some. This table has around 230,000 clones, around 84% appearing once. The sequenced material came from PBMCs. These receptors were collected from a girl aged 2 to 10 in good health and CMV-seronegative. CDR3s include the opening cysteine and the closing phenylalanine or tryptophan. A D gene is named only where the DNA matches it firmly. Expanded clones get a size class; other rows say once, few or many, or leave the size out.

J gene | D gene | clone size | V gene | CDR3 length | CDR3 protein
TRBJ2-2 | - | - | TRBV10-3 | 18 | CAISESFPQGRNTGELFF
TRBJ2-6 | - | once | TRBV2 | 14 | CASSESFGANVLTF
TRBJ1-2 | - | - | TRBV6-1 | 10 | CASHSYGYTF
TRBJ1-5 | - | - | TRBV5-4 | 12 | CASSTLNQPQHF
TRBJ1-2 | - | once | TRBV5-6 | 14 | CASSSIHFNYGYTF
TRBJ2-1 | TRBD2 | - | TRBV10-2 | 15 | CASSGGTSGYNEQFF
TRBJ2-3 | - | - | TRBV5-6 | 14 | CASSPWRTAYTQYF
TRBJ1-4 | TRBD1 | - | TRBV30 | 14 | CALGQGATNEKLFF
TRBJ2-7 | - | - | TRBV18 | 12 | CASSGSSYEQYF
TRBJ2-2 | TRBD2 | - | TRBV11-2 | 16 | CASSSVRGRAAGELFF
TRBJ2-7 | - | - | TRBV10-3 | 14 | CAIRPGGPLYEQYF
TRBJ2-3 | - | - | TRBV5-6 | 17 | CASSPGGGRGATDTQYF
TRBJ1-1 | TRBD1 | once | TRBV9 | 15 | CASSVGTAIYTEAFF
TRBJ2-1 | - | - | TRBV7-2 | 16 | CASSLALPVVRNEQFF
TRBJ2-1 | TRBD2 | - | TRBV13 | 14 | CASSLGLAGDEQFF
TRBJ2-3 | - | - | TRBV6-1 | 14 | CASSEGGPTDTQYF
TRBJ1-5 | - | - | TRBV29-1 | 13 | CSVAKGVNQPQHF
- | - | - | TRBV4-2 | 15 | CASSQGAAGSETQYF
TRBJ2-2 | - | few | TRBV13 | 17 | CASSLGWGRSNTGELFF
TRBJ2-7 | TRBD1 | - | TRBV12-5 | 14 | CASGLSDRADGQYF
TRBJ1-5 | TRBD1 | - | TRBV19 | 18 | CASSIDLYLGTANQPQHF
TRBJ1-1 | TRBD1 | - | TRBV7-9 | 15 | CASSLRQGTNTEAFF
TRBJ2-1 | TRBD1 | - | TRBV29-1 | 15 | CSVPRLGQGHGEQFF
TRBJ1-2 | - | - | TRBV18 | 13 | CASSPDRLYGYTF
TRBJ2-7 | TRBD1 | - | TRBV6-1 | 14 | CASSGLGQSYEQYF
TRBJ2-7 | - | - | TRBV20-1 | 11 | CSAGLGYEQYF
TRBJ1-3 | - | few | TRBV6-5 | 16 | CASSSATGNSGNTIYF
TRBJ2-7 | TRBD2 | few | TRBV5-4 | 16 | CASTSGTSESSYEQYF